This is a list of T cell receptor beta chains from one sample in a study of spatial heterogeneity in lung cancer. From the 5' RACE reads, TCRdb called clonotypes with MiXCR, one entry per CDR3 protein. The sample holds 60,000 to 85,000 distinct CDR3 sequences; roughly 9% are singletons and the top ten take 1.5% to 2%. The sequencing used PBMCs, collected at follow-up. Source of these receptors: a female donor with early-stage non-small cell lung cancer. The conserved cysteine and the conserved F or W are not part of the CDR3 here.

V	length	J	CDR3
TRBV14	14	TRBJ2-1	ASSVLLAGPLNEQF
TRBV4-1	11	TRBJ1-1	ASSQRYGTEAF
TRBV3-1	13	TRBJ1-5	ASSQEYRGDQPQH
TRBV20-1	12	TRBJ2-5	SARVGGFEETQY
TRBV9	13	TRBJ1-2	ASSVQAGSNYGYT
TRBV4-2	11	TRBJ1-2	ASSQDYSYGYT
TRBV5-1	11	TRBJ2-5	ASGWDSKETQY
TRBV3-1	14	TRBJ2-1	ASSQWDGRAQNEQF
TRBV6-2/TRBV6-3	15	TRBJ2-3	ASTTPWLAAHTDTQY
TRBV5-1	13	TRBJ2-3	ASSWTSGRTDTQY
TRBV7-9	14	TRBJ1-4	ASSLQDRGQGEKLF
TRBV21-1	15	TRBJ2-1	ASSRRVDTGTVNEQF
TRBV5-1	14	TRBJ1-2	ASSPTPGSGDYGYT
TRBV20-1	9	TRBJ1-2	SARAGSGYT
TRBV6-4	13	TRBJ2-1	ASSPQGWGYNEQF
TRBV18	11	TRBJ1-1	ASSPQGVSEAF
TRBV7-9	13	TRBJ2-2	ASSPGLADTGELF
TRBV9	13	TRBJ2-2	ASSVTSGYTGELF
TRBV5-1	13	TRBJ2-6	ASSRDISGANVLT
TRBV27	14	TRBJ2-3	ASSSAWGQNTDTQY
TRBV2	11	TRBJ1-5	ASRVRVNQPQH
TRBV29-1	10	TRBJ1-5	SVGGEGQPQH
TRBV24-1	17	TRBJ2-2	ATSDRPGTGVENTGELF
TRBV19	13	TRBJ1-5	ASNNGPYSNQPQH
TRBV20-1	12	TRBJ2-3	SAPEGGRADTQY
TRBV7-3	12	TRBJ2-3	ASSLDSAPDTQY
TRBV12-3/TRBV12-4	15	TRBJ2-7	ASSLLRDRGPGYEQY
TRBV2	11	TRBJ1-1	ASSGSGNTEAF
TRBV7-9	13	TRBJ1-1	ASSPQGTGNTEAF